The present T cell receptor (beta chain) was sequenced within a study of identical twins listed by TCRdb under 2016. In the study overall: TCR alpha and beta repertoires from monozygotic twins, unrelated adults of various ages and cord blood were deep-sequenced to test whether fetal clonotypes persist. To rule out contamination, replicate twin experiments were performed at different times with different library preparation protocols. The paper's findings and limits, for the study overall: Because the same donors could not be followed over many years, conclusions were based on cross-sectional statistical analysis. Zero-insertion analyses could be partly confounded by invariant T cells such as MAIT and iNKT, though diverse VJ usage argued against such confounding for most clonotypes. Fewer insertions were carried by abundant cord blood beta clonotypes; a weaker similar trend was observed in young adult naive repertoires, while no such trend was observed in memory repertoires. A weaker excess of twin sharing was found in beta out-of-frame sequences because the signal-to-noise ratio was lowered by fewer shared sequences. Out-of-frame TCR alpha sharing in monozygotic twins was systematically underestimated by recombination models, whereas sharing between unrelated individuals was in agreement with the recombination models. Out-of-frame TCR alpha sequences shared between twins showed an excess of low generation-probability sequences compared with coincidental sharing between unrelated individuals.

Receptor libraries were prepared by 5' RACE. The run used an Illumina HiSeq 2000. A universal primer binding site was added through template switching, and the final cDNA carried a unique molecular identifier so that TCR cDNA molecules could be counted accurately. Specific primers in the conserved constant-segment region were used to synthesize first-strand cDNA for the TCR alpha and beta chains. To control for contamination, each cDNA library was double barcoded with a SMART-Mk sample barcode plus Illumina barcodes. TruSeq adapter sequences and Illumina sample barcodes were added in two successive PCR steps. The TCR alpha and beta cDNA libraries were sequenced on the Illumina HiSeq platform using custom primers. In the paper's pipeline: MiGEC was used to process raw reads and extract unique molecular identifiers, and MiXCR was used to find CDR3 positions. For each individual, recombination models were inferred using an EM algorithm with the repgenHMM and IGoR tools. The tcR package in R was used for shared clonotype analysis, with sharing normalized by the product of cloneset sizes. To study raw recombination free of thymic and clonal selection effects, out-of-frame nonproductive sequences were analyzed. TCRdb reprocessed the public reads (quality trimming at Q25 with fastp, clone calling with MiXCR) and kept in-frame beta chains. Each record represents a unique CDR3 protein, reported with the most common genes and DNA among its rows. TCRdb's processing, not the authors' own work, is the source of the V and J calls. The sample records 1.5 million to 2 million distinct CDR3 sequences, around 29% of which are singletons. The ten top clones hold about 0.3% of the sample.

From cysteine to phenylalanine, the CDR3 is 15 amino acids long. Of the read, only the CDR3 DNA is kept; its 45 bases are in frame from base 1. Taken from the germline V gene (reference sequence), the CDR1 and CDR2 loops are DFQATT and SNEGSKA. Unmatched junction bases come to 6, with V trimmed by 4 bases and J by 0 bases. On this clonotype: Its cognate antigen has yet to be identified. The sample holds no much larger clone one base away, and base qualities are not on file.

Every donor in the study was a healthy Caucasian. Here the chain combines TRBV20-1 and TRBJ2-3, with 8 middle bases fitting TRBD2. Sequencing was done on a sample of cord blood. This sequence originates from a newborn girl in good health. The CDR3 sequence is CSATPSGRSTDTQYF. The nucleotides are TGCAGTGCTACCCCGAGCGGGAGAAGCACAGATACGCAGTATTTT.